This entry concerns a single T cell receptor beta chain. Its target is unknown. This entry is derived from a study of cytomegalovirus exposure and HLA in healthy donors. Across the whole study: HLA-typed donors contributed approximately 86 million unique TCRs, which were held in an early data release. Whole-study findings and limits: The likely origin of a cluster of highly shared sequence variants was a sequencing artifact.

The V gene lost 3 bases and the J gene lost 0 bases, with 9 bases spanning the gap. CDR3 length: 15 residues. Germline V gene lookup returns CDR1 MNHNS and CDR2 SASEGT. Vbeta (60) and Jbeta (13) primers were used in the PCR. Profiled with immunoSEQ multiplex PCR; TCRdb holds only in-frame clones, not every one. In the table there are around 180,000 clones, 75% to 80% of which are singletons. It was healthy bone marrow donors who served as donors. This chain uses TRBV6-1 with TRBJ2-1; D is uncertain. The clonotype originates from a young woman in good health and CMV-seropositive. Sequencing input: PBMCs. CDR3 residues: CASSDRSSSYNEQFF. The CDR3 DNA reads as TGTGCCAGCAGTGACAGGTCGAGCTCCTACAATGAGCAGTTCTTC.